The 8 T cell receptor beta chains in this list originate from one sample, sequenced in a study of post-analysis software for immune sequencing data. Findings of the study overall: Controls showed lower frequencies than patients for several TRBV segments, and TRBV5-6, TRBV5-1 and TRBV20-1 were among these.

These receptors lack a known antigen. TCR beta cDNA libraries had unique molecular identifiers. Each CDR3 protein is one row after TCRdb ran MiXCR on the PCR reads. The sample has 450,000 or so distinct CDR3 sequences; approximately 46% are singletons. Material: blood. The source is a girl aged 5-17 years with multiple sclerosis.

The chain has TRBV29-1 and TRBJ1-1; D is unclear. This CDR3 comprises 13 residues. V was cut by 3 bases and J by 3 bases, with 11 bases left in between. Germline CDR1 SQVTM, CDR2 ANQGSEA. Here the CDR3 DNA reads TGCAGCGTTGATGCTGGACTGGACACTGAAGCTTTCTTT. This encodes CSVDAGLDTEAFF.

The chain has TRBV5-8 and TRBJ2-5, with 8 bases that match TRBD2. Germline-derived CDR1 and CDR2 are SGHTS and YDEGEE. V lost 4 bases to trimming and J lost 2 bases; unmatched junction nucleotides: 13. The CDR3 spans 17 residues. This CDR3 is CASSPGVAGGLQETQYF. The CDR3 region has the DNA TGTGCCAGCAGCCCCGGTGTTGCGGGAGGTCTACAAGAGACCCAGTACTTC.

This clonotype was picked up a small number of times. V is TRBV29-1 and J is TRBJ1-1; no clear D. CDR3 size: 13 residues. Germline CDR1 is SQVTM and CDR2 is ANQGSEA. V dropped 3 bases and J dropped 0 bases, with 8 bases sitting between them. CDR3 nucleotide sequence: TGCAGCGTTGATAGACTGATGAACACTGAAGCTTTCTTT. It codes for CSVDRLMNTEAFF.

The chain combines TRBV5-1 with TRBJ2-5; D might be TRBD2 (5 bases). Germline lookup yields CDR1 SGHRS and CDR2 YFSETQ. V was cut by 0 bases and J by 2 bases, with 14 bases left in between. This CDR3 has 16 amino acids. The CDR3 DNA follows: TGCGCCAGCAGCTTGGTGACCGGGGTCGTACAAGAGACCCAGTACTTC. Translated, it gives CASSLVTGVVQETQYF.

The chain uses TRBV12-3 or TRBV12-4 and TRBJ2-4, with TRBD1 matching over 10 bases. This CDR3 comprises 19 residues. J lost 3 bases, V lost 3 bases, and 14 bases had no gene match. The CDR3 is CASSFRPGQGMFGKNIQYF. CDR3 sequence (DNA): TGTGCCAGCAGTTTCCGGCCGGGACAGGGGATGTTTGGCAAAAACATTCAGTACTTC.

This clonotype was seen a handful of times. V and J are TRBV20-1 and TRBJ2-7; 10 positions agree with TRBD1. V was pared by 0 bases and J by 6 bases, with 5 bases of the junction left unmatched. CDR1 and CDR2 (germline): DFQATT, SNEGSKA (reference sequence). This CDR3 has 14 residues. CDR3 nucleotides: TGCAGTGCTAGAGATCAGGGGACAGGGGTCGAGCAGTACTTC. Translation: CSARDQGTGVEQYF.

The chain employs TRBV5-1 and TRBJ2-7; 9 positions agree with TRBD1. Germline V gene data show CDR1 as SGHRS and CDR2 as YFSETQ. The CDR3 loop spans 14 amino acids. The V gene end was trimmed by 4 bases and the J gene end by 0 bases; junction bases not matched to a gene: 2. The CDR3 DNA is TGCGCCAGCAGCGGGGACAGGGCCTCCTACGAGCAGTACTTC. This codes for CASSGDRASYEQYF.

This clonotype was recorded only once. The chain carries TRBV12-3 or TRBV12-4 and TRBJ2-4, with a possible D match to TRBD2 (6 bases). CDR3 length: 13 amino acids. Trimming took off 1 base at V and 9 bases at J, with 10 bases between the two ends. The DNA of the CDR3 is TGTGCCAGCAGTTTAGGGGGGGACGGCATTCAGTACTTC. This encodes CASSLGGDGIQYF.